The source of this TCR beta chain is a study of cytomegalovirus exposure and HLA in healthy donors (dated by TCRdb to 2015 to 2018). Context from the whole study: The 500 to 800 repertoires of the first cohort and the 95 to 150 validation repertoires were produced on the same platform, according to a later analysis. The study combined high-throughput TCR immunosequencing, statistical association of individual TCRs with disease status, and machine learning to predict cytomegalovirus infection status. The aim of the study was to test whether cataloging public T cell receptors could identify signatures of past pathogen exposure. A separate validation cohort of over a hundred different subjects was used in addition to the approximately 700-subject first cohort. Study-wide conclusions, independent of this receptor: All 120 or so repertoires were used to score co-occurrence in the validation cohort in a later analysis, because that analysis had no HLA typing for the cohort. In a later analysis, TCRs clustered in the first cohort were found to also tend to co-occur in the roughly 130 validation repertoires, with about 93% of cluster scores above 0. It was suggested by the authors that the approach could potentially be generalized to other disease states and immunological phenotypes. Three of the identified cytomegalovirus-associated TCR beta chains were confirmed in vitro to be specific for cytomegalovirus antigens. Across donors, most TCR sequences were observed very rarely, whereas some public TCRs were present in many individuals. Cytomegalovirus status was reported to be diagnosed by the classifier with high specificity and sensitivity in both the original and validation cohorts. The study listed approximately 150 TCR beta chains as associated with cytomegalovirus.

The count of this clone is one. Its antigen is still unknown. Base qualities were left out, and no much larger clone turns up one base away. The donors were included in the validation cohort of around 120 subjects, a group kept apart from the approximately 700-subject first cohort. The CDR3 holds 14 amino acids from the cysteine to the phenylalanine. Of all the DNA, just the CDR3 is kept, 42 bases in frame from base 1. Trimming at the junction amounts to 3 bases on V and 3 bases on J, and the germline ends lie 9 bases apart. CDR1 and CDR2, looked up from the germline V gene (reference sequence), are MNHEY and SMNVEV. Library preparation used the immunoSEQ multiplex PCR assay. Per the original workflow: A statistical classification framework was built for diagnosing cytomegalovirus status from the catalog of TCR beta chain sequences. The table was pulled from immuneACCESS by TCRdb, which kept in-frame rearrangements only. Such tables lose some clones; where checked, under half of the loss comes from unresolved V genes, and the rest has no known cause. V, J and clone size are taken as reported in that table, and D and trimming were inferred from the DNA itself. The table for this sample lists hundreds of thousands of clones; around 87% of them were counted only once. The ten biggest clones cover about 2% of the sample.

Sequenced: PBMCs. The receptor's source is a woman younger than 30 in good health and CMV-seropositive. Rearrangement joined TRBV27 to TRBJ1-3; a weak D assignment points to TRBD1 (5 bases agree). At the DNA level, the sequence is TGTGCCAGCAGTTTCGGGGGAGTTGGAAACACCATATATTTT. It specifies CASSFGGVGNTIYF.